The 24 T cell receptor beta chains reported below all come from one sample, sequenced in a study of blood T cell repertoires in COVID-19. The method was immunoSEQ multiplex PCR; TCRdb's version includes in-frame clones alone and lacks a portion of them. This sample carries some 140,000 clones, roughly four fifths of them seen once, and the ten largest clones take around 14%. Sequences were obtained from peripheral blood. The receptor set was obtained from an elderly man with acute or convalescent COVID-19.

The V gene is TRBV30, the J gene TRBJ1-3, with a weak D call TRBD1 (6 bases). V was shortened by 0 bases and J by 2 bases, with 11 bases between the two germline ends. Germline V gene sequence: CDR1 GTSNPN, CDR2 SVGIG (reference sequence). The CDR3 has 15 residues. The CDR3 DNA reads TGTGCCTGGAGTGTAATCAAGGGGGCTGGAAACACCATATATTTT. Protein sequence: CAWSVIKGAGNTIYF.

The J gene is TRBJ2-5, the V gene TRBV11-2; D uncertain. Per germline, CDR1 SGHAT and CDR2 FQNNGV. There are 13 residues in the CDR3. The V end lost 2 bases, the J end lost 1 base, and 5 bases lay between the germline ends. DNA for the CDR3: TGTGCCAGCAGCTTACTACCCCAAGAGACCCAGTACTTC. Protein sequence: CASSLLPQETQYF.

In its sample, this clone was seen once. CDR3 sequence (DNA): TGTGCCAGCAGCTTAGCGCTAGGGGGCCTTTACAATGAGCAGTTCTTC. It codes for CASSLALGGLYNEQFF. The rearrangement links TRBV7-9 to TRBJ2-1; the match to TRBD1 covers 7 bases. The ends lost 0 bases at V and 4 bases at J; junction bases unmatched: 6. The CDR3 runs 16 residues. The germline gives CDR1 SEHNR, CDR2 FQNEAQ (reference sequence).

V is TRBV19 and J is TRBJ2-2; perhaps TRBD2 as D (6 bases). This CDR3 has 13 amino acids. V was pared by 4 bases and J by 6 bases, with 9 bases between. Germline V gene sequence: CDR1 LNHDA, CDR2 SQIVND (reference sequence). The CDR3 spells CASSKSGAGELFF. In DNA, the CDR3 is TGTGCCAGTAGTAAGTCGGGGGCCGGGGAGCTGTTTTTT.

The chain carries TRBV23-1 and TRBJ2-2, with 8 bases matching TRBD1. TRBV23-1 is an ORF, and what it does is uncertain. This CDR3 region has 17 residues. The V segment lost 7 bases and the J segment 2 bases; nucleotides outside the gene matches: 12. The CDR3 sequence: CASKFGQGLPNTGELFF. The CDR3 DNA reads TGCGCCAGCAAGTTCGGACAGGGCCTTCCAAACACCGGGGAGCTGTTTTTT.

The chain has TRBV4-1 and TRBJ1-1, with TRBD1 matching over 8 bases. The CDR3 consists of 18 residues. V was clipped by 4 bases and J by 2 bases; unmatched bases: 15. The germline V gene has CDR1 MGHRA and CDR2 YSYEKL. DNA for the CDR3: TGCGCCAGCAGCCCAACAGGGGGTGAGGTCGGGAAAAACACTGAAGCTTTCTTT. Translated, it gives CASSPTGGEVGKNTEAFF.

The genes are TRBV30 and TRBJ2-3, with D tentatively TRBD1 (6 bases). Germline CDR1 GTSNPN, CDR2 SVGIG (reference sequence). This CDR3 has 18 residues. The V and J ends lost 2 bases and 2 bases respectively, with 23 bases between them. The CDR3 reads CAWSIMRRWTAYTDTQYF. CDR3 nucleotide sequence: TGTGCCTGGAGTATAATGCGGAGATGGACAGCCTACACAGATACGCAGTATTTT.

The gene calls are TRBV6-2 or TRBV6-3 and TRBJ2-2, with 8 nucleotides matching TRBD1. Losses at the gene ends were 6 bases for V and 5 bases for J; bases not matched to a gene: 11. This CDR3 is built from 16 residues. CDR1 is MNHEY, CDR2 SVGEGT, per germline. The CDR3 region has the DNA TGTGCCAGCAGCCCTGCGGGCAGGGGGCGGACCGGGGAGCTGTTTTTT. This translates into CASSPAGRGRTGELFF.

V is TRBV2 and J is TRBJ1-5, with no clear D. This CDR3 comprises 14 residues. Germline V gene lookup returns CDR1 SNHLY and CDR2 FYNNEI. V lost 8 bases, J lost 7 bases, and 18 bases lay in between. CDR3 loop: CASQSSAGGQPQHF. CDR3 DNA sequence: TGTGCCAGCCAGAGCAGTGCCGGCGGGCAGCCCCAGCATTTT. Complete variable domain (other parts from reference TRBV2 and TRBJ1-5): EPEVTQTPSHQVTQMGQEVILRCVPISNHLYFYWYRQILGQKVEFLVSFYNNEISEKSEIFDDQFSVERPDGSNFTLKIRSTKLEDSAMYFCASQSSAGGQPQHFGDGTRLSIL.

The chain employs TRBV27 and TRBJ2-2, with TRBD2 matching over 11 bases. Germline CDR1 MNHEY, CDR2 SMNVEV (reference sequence). The CDR3 sequence is 16 residues long. The ends lost 5 bases at V and 7 bases at J; junction bases unmatched: 9. The CDR3 DNA follows: TGTGCCAGCAGTCTTCTAGCGGGGGGCGCGGGCGGGGAGCTGTTTTTT. Its protein is CASSLLAGGAGGELFF.

The chain combines TRBV2 with TRBJ2-7; TRBD1 is a possible D gene (5 bases). CDR3 length: 14 amino acids. Germline V gives CDR1 SNHLY, CDR2 FYNNEI. Trimming removed 7 bases from V and 2 bases from J, with 15 bases in between. Here the CDR3 reads CASTPGSLAYEQYF. The CDR3 DNA sequence: TGTGCCAGCACCCCAGGGTCCCTCGCCTACGAGCAGTACTTC.

The chain has TRBV11-3 and TRBJ2-1, with 9 nucleotides matching TRBD1. The germline V gene has CDR1 SGHNT and CDR2 YENEEA. With 5 bases clipped from V and 3 bases from J, the junction kept 5 bases outside the gene matches. This CDR3 has 15 amino acids. The CDR3 nucleotides read TGTGCCAGCAGCACAAGACAGGGGGGCTACAATGAGCAGTTCTTC. It is translated as CASSTRQGGYNEQFF.

This clone was observed a single time. The V and J genes are TRBV6-5 and TRBJ2-6, with D tentatively TRBD1 (6 bases). The germline V gene has CDR1 MNHEY and CDR2 SVGAGI. The germline V and J ends were trimmed by 10 bases and 3 bases, with 16 bases remaining between them. This CDR3 is built from 15 residues. The CDR3 coding sequence is TGTGCCACCTACACAGGGTACGATGGGGCCAACGTCCTGACTTTC. Translation: CATYTGYDGANVLTF.

This clone was observed a single time. The chain combines TRBV10-3 with TRBJ2-7, with D possibly being TRBD1 (5 bases). V dropped 2 bases and J dropped 0 bases, with 14 bases sitting between them. The CDR3 runs 16 residues. Germline V gene lookup returns CDR1 ENHRY and CDR2 SYGVKD. The CDR3 region is CAISERSRAGSYEQYF. The CDR3 nucleotides are TGTGCCATCAGTGAGAGGAGCAGGGCCGGCTCCTACGAGCAGTACTTC.

The chain's CDR3 is CASSPQTVQGNQPQHF. The CDR3 DNA reads as TGTGCCAGCTCACCTCAGACAGTACAAGGGAATCAGCCCCAGCATTTT. V is TRBV18 and J is TRBJ1-5, with D possibly TRBD1 on 5 matching bases. Trimming took off 3 bases at V and 4 bases at J, with 16 bases between the two ends. Per the germline V gene, CDR1 is KGHSH and CDR2 is LQKENI. This CDR3 comprises 16 residues.

The chain uses TRBV18 and TRBJ2-5; D possibly corresponds to TRBD1 (5 bases). The CDR3 length is 15 residues. V shed 0 bases and J shed 5 bases, with 13 bases lying between them. Germline V lookup: CDR1 KGHSH, CDR2 LQKENI. CDR3 protein: CASSPPSGFRETQYF. CDR3 DNA: TGTGCCAGCTCACCACCGTCAGGGTTTAGGGAGACCCAGTACTTC.

The chain links TRBV19 to TRBJ1-1; 7 nucleotides agree with TRBD1. Germline V gene sequence: CDR1 LNHDA, CDR2 SQIVND (reference sequence). The length of the CDR3 is 13 residues. Trimming took 5 bases from V and 6 from J; bases not matched to a gene: 6. CDR3 coding DNA: TGTGCCAGTAGTGACAGGGAGGTACCTGAAGCTTTCTTT. Translating it yields CASSDREVPEAFF.

The J gene is TRBJ2-1, the V gene TRBV5-8; no clear D gene. CDR1 SGHTS and CDR2 YDEGEE come from the germline V gene. This CDR3 has 15 residues. The V end was cut by 0 bases, the J end by 0 bases, with 7 bases between. The CDR3 bases are TGTGCCAGCAGCTTGGCCCCGGGCTCCTACAATGAGCAGTTCTTC. This sequence encodes CASSLAPGSYNEQFF.

The chain joins TRBV10-2 to TRBJ2-4; D not resolved. Germline loops: CDR1 WSHSY, CDR2 SAAADI. The CDR3 has 13 amino acids. Trimming cost V 4 bases and J 9 bases, with 13 bases left between them. The CDR3 coding sequence is TGCGCCAGCAGTGGGTCGTTACAAAGCATTCAGTACTTC. Translating gives CASSGSLQSIQYF.

The chain couples TRBV15 to TRBJ2-1; 8 positions agree with TRBD2. From germline, CDR1 is LNHNV and CDR2 YYDKDF (reference sequence). This CDR3 region has 17 residues. V gave up 3 bases and J gave up 3 bases; unmatched junction bases: 10. The CDR3 reads CATSSDRAGALYNEQFF. CDR3 nucleotides: TGTGCCACCAGCAGCGATAGAGCGGGGGCCCTCTACAATGAGCAGTTCTTC.

This chain uses TRBV28 with TRBJ1-2; the D gene is possibly TRBD1 (6 bases). Looked up from germline, CDR1 is MDHEN and CDR2 is SYDVKM. This CDR3 has 14 residues. Deletions cut 6 bases from V and 3 bases from J, with 14 bases between. The CDR3 reads CASRSRQAHYGYTF. The DNA of the CDR3 is TGTGCCAGCAGGTCCCGACAGGCTCACTATGGCTACACCTTC.

This clone was counted only a few times. This chain uses TRBV27 with TRBJ2-5, with a possible D match to TRBD2 (6 bases). V was pared by 0 bases and J by 0 bases, with 14 bases between. The CDR3 runs 17 residues. Germline V gene sequence: CDR1 MNHEY, CDR2 SMNVEV (reference sequence). The CDR3 DNA reads as TGTGCCAGCAGTTTATCGAGATCGACGGGGGACCAAGAGACCCAGTACTTC. It is translated as CASSLSRSTGDQETQYF.

The chain employs TRBV6-5 and TRBJ2-1; 7 nucleotides agree with TRBD1. This CDR3 has 16 amino acids. V lost 2 bases, J lost 6 bases, and 10 bases stayed unmatched. In germline, CDR1 is MNHEY, CDR2 SVGAGI. CDR3 protein: CASSYTDRVGRNEQFF. DNA of the CDR3: TGTGCCAGCAGTTACACCGACAGGGTGGGTCGCAATGAGCAGTTCTTC.

The rearrangement uses TRBV5-6 and TRBJ2-2; 9 bases fit TRBD2. V dropped 3 bases and J dropped 2; count of bases not matched to a gene: 5. This CDR3 has 16 residues. CDR1 is SGHDT, CDR2 YYEEEE, per germline. The CDR3, as DNA: TGTGCCAGCAGCTACAGCGGGGGGCAAAACACCGGGGAGCTGTTTTTT. This codes for CASSYSGGQNTGELFF.